The clone carrying this T cell receptor (beta chain) was found many times. Its specificity is not known. These data come from a study of neurological immune-mediated disorders. Findings and caveats of the study: The most TCR clonal expansion was seen in HTLV-1-associated myelopathy, and the least was seen in multiple sclerosis, which fell below healthy controls. Across subjects, expanded clones had no CDR3 amino acid sequences in common, pointing to private repertoires in all groups.

The authors produced cDNA by 5'RACE using 10-nucleotide random UMIs. In every sequencing run, more than 170 million TCR-beta sequences were generated from 15-18 subjects. TCRdb reprocessed the 5' RACE reads via MiXCR and lists one record per CDR3 protein. Altogether 45,000 to 55,000 distinct CDR3 sequences are present, 10% being singletons, with the ten largest covering 21%. The specimen was PBMCs. The receptor comes from a woman aged 40 to 50 with HTLV-1-associated myelopathy (HAM/TSP).

The CDR3 DNA reads as TGTGCCAGCAGCCAAGTGACAGGGGCGAACACTGAAGCTTTCTTT. Its protein product is CASSQVTGANTEAFF. The chain uses TRBV14 and TRBJ1-1; 8 bases are shared with TRBD1. Trimming at V came to 1 base and at J to 1 base, leaving 2 bases not matched to a gene. The CDR3 extends over 15 amino acids. Germline lookup yields CDR1 SGHDN and CDR2 FVKESK.